The rows below give T cell receptor beta chains drawn from one sample of a study of T cell changes during pregnancy in multiple sclerosis. Here immunoSEQ multiplex PCR was the method, and the copy in TCRdb shows in-frame clones only, minus some. Among 70,000 to 100,000 clones listed, approximately 95% were seen once. Here the sequenced sample was peripheral blood, taken in the first trimester of pregnancy. The origin of the receptors is a female donor with multiple sclerosis, enrolled in a pregnancy study. CDR3s leave out the opening cysteine and the closing phenylalanine or tryptophan. Fields, in order: V gene, J gene, CDR3 protein.

V gene: TRBV19
J gene: TRBJ2-5
CDR3 protein: ASSIVAGSEETQY

V gene: TRBV7-2
J gene: TRBJ2-2
CDR3 protein: ASSLFGGAGAGELF

V gene: TRBV6-1
J gene: TRBJ2-3
CDR3 protein: ASSERAPDTQY

V gene: TRBV7-3
J gene: TRBJ1-3
CDR3 protein: ASSLRRGAPGNTIY

V gene: TRBV5-6
J gene: TRBJ1-5
CDR3 protein: ASSPGTSQPQH

V gene: TRBV25-1
J gene: TRBJ1-1
CDR3 protein: ASSVRAGPGGTEAF

V gene: TRBV19
J gene: TRBJ1-6
CDR3 protein: ASSSRTESSYNSPLH

V gene: TRBV7-3
J gene: TRBJ2-1
CDR3 protein: ASSLSGGYNEQF

V gene: TRBV4-1
J gene: TRBJ1-5
CDR3 protein: ASSHDSRGGQH

V gene: TRBV9
J gene: TRBJ1-1
CDR3 protein: ASSSHPSKTPSLPEAF

V gene: TRBV7-6
J gene: TRBJ1-1
CDR3 protein: ASSWGGHTEAF

V gene: TRBV6-1
J gene: TRBJ1-5
CDR3 protein: ASSPEGGGSQPQH

V gene: TRBV11-2
J gene: TRBJ2-1
CDR3 protein: ASSFARSSYNEQF